These 21 T cell receptor beta chains share one sample of origin, sequenced in a study of immune heterogeneity within non-small cell lung tumors. Multiplex PCR amplified TCR beta CDR3 with 32 V and 13 J primers. Using its own MiXCR run on the multiplex PCR reads, TCRdb lists one record per CDR3 protein. The data contain 8,500 to 13,000 distinct CDR3 sequences, nearly 30% of them singletons. Per sample, about 600 ng of bulk tumor genomic DNA was the template used. While surgery was under way, several biopsies spaced far apart were taken per primary tumor. Their non-small cell lung cancer was newly diagnosed and untreated, and the patients underwent curative surgery. Source material: lung tumor tissue. The receptors come from a woman aged 50 to 60 with non-small cell lung cancer.

A word on this clonotype: Without the conserved terminal phenylalanine or tryptophan, this CDR3 likely stems from a read error. V usage is TRBV28 and J usage is TRBJ1-6; D is perhaps TRBD1 (6 bases). With 4 bases removed from V and 8 bases from J, the gap between germline ends came to 24 bases. CDR3 length equals 18 residues. CDR1 and CDR2 from the germline V gene are MDHEN and SYDVKM. CDR3 in DNA: TGTGCCAGCAGTTCCGGGACACGAACCCTCCGACGGGATTCACCCCTCCACTCT. The encoded protein is CASSSGTRTLRRDSPLHS.

This clonotype was counted a single time. The chain joins TRBV5-6 to TRBJ2-7; no reliable D call. This CDR3 has 13 amino acids. Trimming shortened V by 0 bases and J by 4 bases, and 8 bases separated the two germline ends. Germline values: CDR1 SGHDT, CDR2 YYEEEE. The CDR3 loop reads CASSLGLEYEQYF. CDR3 DNA sequence: TGTGCCAGCAGCTTGGGGCTAGAATACGAGCAGTACTTC.

This clonotype was counted ten times or more. V is TRBV28 and J is TRBJ1-2; 9 nucleotides match TRBD1. CDR1 and CDR2 (germline): MDHEN, SYDVKM. With V trimmed by 3 bases and J by 1 base, 3 bases remained unmatched. This CDR3 is built from 15 residues. CDR3 loop: CASSLRGQGNYGYTF. The CDR3, as DNA: TGTGCCAGCAGTTTGAGGGGACAGGGTAACTATGGCTACACCTTC.

Note on this clonotype: A read error is possible here, since a much larger clone lies one base away. The rearrangement joins TRBV18 to TRBJ2-3; no definite D call. Germline assignment: CDR1 KGHSH and CDR2 LQKENI. CDR3 length: 16 amino acids. Here the CDR3 DNA reads TGTGCCAGCTCACCACCGGCGGAATTCAGAACAGATCCGCAGTATTTT. Translated: CASSPPAEFRTDPQYF.

This chain joins TRBV20-1 and TRBJ1-5; no firm D call. Germline assignment: CDR1 DFQATT and CDR2 SNEGSKA (reference sequence). V lost 4 bases and J 0 bases, leaving 13 bases between the germline ends. The CDR3 length is 15 residues. The chain's CDR3 is CSAIRREYSNQPQHF. Here the CDR3 DNA reads TGCAGTGCTATTCGCAGAGAATATAGCAATCAGCCCCAGCATTTT.

As for this clonotype: This may stem from a read error, because a much larger clone lies one nucleotide away. The CDR3 loop is CTSSESGQGWEQFF. CDR3 in DNA: TGTACCAGCAGTGAAAGCGGACAGGGGTGGGAGCAGTTCTTC. The V call is TRBV2, the J call TRBJ2-4; TRBD1 matches 9 bases. The J call may be mistaken, given a closer DNA end match to TRBJ2-1. In germline, CDR1 is SNHLY, CDR2 FYNNEI. The CDR3 is 14 residues long.

This clonotype has a count of ten or more. This chain joins TRBV19 and TRBJ2-7; 7 bases are a match to TRBD2. The CDR3 totals 13 residues. CDR1 is LNHDA, CDR2 SQIVND, per germline (reference sequence). Germline trimming cut 5 bases from V and 6 bases from J; bases unmatched to any gene: 7. The CDR3 nucleotides read TGTGCCAGTAGTCCCAGCGGGATCCGCGAGCAGTACTTC. Translation: CASSPSGIREQYF. The whole variable domain, remainder taken from reference TRBV19 and TRBJ2-7, is DGGITQSPKYLFRKEGQNVTLSCEQNLNHDAMYWYRQDPGQGLRLIYYSQIVNDFQKGDIAEGYSVSREKKESFPLTVTSAQKNPTAFYLCASSPSGIREQYFGPGTRLTVT.

As concerns this clonotype: A much larger clone lies a single base off, so this may be a read error. The chain couples TRBV4-2 to TRBJ2-5, with D uncertain. The germline gives CDR1 LGHNA, CDR2 YNFKEQ. The CDR3 contains 16 residues. Deletions cut 4 bases from V and 6 bases from J, with 21 bases between. CDR3 DNA sequence: TGTGCCAGCAGCCCCTTACTGGCCGGCGCCGTTCAGACCCAGTACTTC. Amino acids: CASSPLLAGAVQTQYF.

This clonotype was found many times. The chain combines TRBV20-1 with TRBJ1-2, with D possibly matching TRBD1 (6 bases). The CDR3 has 14 amino acids. In germline, CDR1 is DFQATT, CDR2 SNEGSKA (reference sequence). Trimming stripped 6 bases from V and 1 base from J, with 15 bases between. The DNA for the CDR3 is TGCAGTGCCTTAAGGGGGAAAAGTAACTATGGCTACACCTTC. Translation: CSALRGKSNYGYTF.

Note on this clonotype: A read error may explain this, as a much larger clone is one base away. The CDR3 DNA is TGCGCCATCAGCTTGGTTGGGGCGAACACCGGGGAGCTGTTTTTT. Translation gives CAISLVGANTGELFF. The rearrangement uses TRBV5-1 and TRBJ2-2; D not resolved. The CDR3 sequence is 15 residues long. The germline V gene has CDR1 SGHRS and CDR2 YFSETQ.

This clonotype was seen more than once but under ten times. V and J are TRBV18 and TRBJ1-5; the D gene is possibly TRBD1 (6 bases). Germline V gene lookup returns CDR1 KGHSH and CDR2 LQKENI. The CDR3 sequence is 15 residues long. Trimming took 2 bases from V and 9 from J, leaving 17 bases between them. The CDR3 loop reads CASSPGQSELTPQHF. CDR3 sequence (DNA): TGTGCCAGCTCACCAGGACAGTCGGAACTTACGCCCCAGCATTTT. The entire variable domain, with the rest obtained from reference TRBV18 and TRBJ1-5, is as follows: NAGVMQNPRHLVRRRGQEARLRCSPMKGHSHVYWYRQLPEEGLKFMVYLQKENIIDESGMPKERFSAEFPKEGPSILRIQQVVRGDSAAYFCASSPGQSELTPQHFGDGTRLSIL.

This clonotype was seen more than once but under ten times. The V gene is TRBV20-1, the J gene TRBJ1-5; no clear D. The CDR3 is 15 amino acids. The germline V gene encodes CDR1 DFQATT and CDR2 SNEGSKA (reference sequence). Trimming left V 6 bases short and J 3 bases short, with 18 bases between. This CDR3 is CSAKTGTDFNQPQHF. CDR3 DNA sequence: TGCAGTGCGAAAACCGGTACAGACTTCAATCAGCCCCAGCATTTT.

This clonotype was observed a handful of times. The rearrangement links TRBV7-9 to TRBJ2-1; D possibly corresponds to TRBD2 (7 bases). The V and J ends lost 1 base and 8 bases respectively, with 18 bases between them. The germline V gene has CDR1 SEHNR and CDR2 FQNEAQ (reference sequence). The CDR3 consists of 16 residues. CDR3 in amino acids: CASSLDSRGGKDEQFF. As DNA, the CDR3 is TGTGCCAGCAGCTTAGATTCTAGGGGGGGCAAGGATGAGCAGTTCTTC.

This clonotype was picked up a small number of times. The chain is built from TRBV9 and TRBJ2-1; the match to TRBD2 covers 13 bases. CDR1 SGDLS and CDR2 YYNGEE come from the germline V gene. The ends lost 0 bases at V and 2 bases at J; junction bases unmatched: 5. The CDR3 length is 18 residues. The CDR3 nucleotides read TGTGCCAGCAGCGTAGCGACTAGCGGGAGGATCACCTACAATGAGCAGTTCTTC. Its protein product is CASSVATSGRITYNEQFF.

This clonotype showed up many times. The V call is TRBV20-1, the J call TRBJ1-2, with D tentatively TRBD1 (5 bases). Trimming cost V 0 bases and J 8 bases, with 13 bases left between them. CDR3 size: 13 residues. Per the germline V gene, CDR1 is DFQATT and CDR2 is SNEGSKA (reference sequence). The CDR3 DNA is TGCAGTGCTAGAGATGGCAGGGCGGGGGGCTACACCTTC. This sequence encodes CSARDGRAGGYTF.

This clonotype has more than one count but fewer than ten. A read error may be the cause here, since a much bigger clone is one base away. The V and J genes are TRBV28 and TRBJ2-1, with no clear D. Germline V gives CDR1 MDHEN, CDR2 SYDVKM. Trimming pared 6 bases from V and 0 bases from J, leaving 9 bases between. There are 14 residues in the CDR3. The CDR3 sequence is CASRQAFSYNEQFF. The CDR3 coding sequence is TGTGCCAGCAGACAAGCCTTCTCCTACAATGAGCAGTTCTTC.

This clonotype was observed once. The chain links TRBV3-1 to TRBJ1-2; no definite D call. The V end was cut by 6 bases, the J end by 0 bases, with 14 bases between. Germline lookup yields CDR1 LGHDT and CDR2 YNNKEL (reference sequence). The CDR3 contains 15 residues. The CDR3 here is CASRFSRTTNYGYTF. The CDR3 DNA reads TGTGCCAGCAGATTTAGTAGGACCACTAACTATGGCTACACCTTC.

The rearrangement uses TRBV13 and TRBJ1-2; D might be TRBD1 (5 bases). The germline V gene has CDR1 PRHDT and CDR2 FYEKMQ (reference sequence). V was pared by 0 bases and J by 4 bases, with 15 bases between. CDR3 length equals 16 residues. CDR3 DNA sequence: TGTGCCAGCAGCTTAGGGGCCAAGCAGGGTAGCTATGGCTACACCTTC. It is translated as CASSLGAKQGSYGYTF.

This clonotype was counted between two and nine times. V is TRBV11-2 and J is TRBJ1-1, with 10 bases lining up with TRBD1. The CDR3 consists of 14 residues. V lost 5 bases, J lost 3 bases, and 3 bases stayed unmatched. Per the germline V gene, CDR1 is SGHAT and CDR2 is FQNNGV. The CDR3 region has the DNA TGTGCCAGCAGCATGGACAGGGGGGACACTGAAGCTTTCTTT. As protein: CASSMDRGDTEAFF.

This clonotype was observed a handful of times. The chain is built from TRBV6-2 or TRBV6-3 and TRBJ1-1; D call uncertain. Germline CDR1 and CDR2: MNHEY and SVGEGT. V lost 7 bases, J lost 4 bases, and 19 bases lay in between. The length of the CDR3 is 15 residues. DNA of the CDR3: TGTGCCAGCACCGATACCCACCAAATGACCACTGAAGCTTTCTTT. It encodes CASTDTHQMTTEAFF.

This CDR3 is CASSPTGSRYEQYF. CDR3 DNA sequence: TGTGCCAGCAGCCCCACAGGGAGTAGGTACGAGCAGTACTTC. The chain is built from TRBV9 and TRBJ2-7, with D possibly TRBD1 on 6 matching bases. The CDR3 is made up of 14 amino acids. V shed 4 bases and J shed 4 bases, with 15 bases lying between them. Germline V lookup: CDR1 SGDLS, CDR2 YYNGEE.